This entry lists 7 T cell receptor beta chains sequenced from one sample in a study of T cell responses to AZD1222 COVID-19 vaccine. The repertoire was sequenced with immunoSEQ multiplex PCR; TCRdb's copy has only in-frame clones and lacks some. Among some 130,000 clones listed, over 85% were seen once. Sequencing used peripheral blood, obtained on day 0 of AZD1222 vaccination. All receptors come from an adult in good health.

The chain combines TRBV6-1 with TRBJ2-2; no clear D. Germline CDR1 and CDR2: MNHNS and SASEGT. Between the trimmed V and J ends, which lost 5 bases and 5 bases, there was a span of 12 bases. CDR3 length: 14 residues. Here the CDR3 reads CASSHSHATGELFF. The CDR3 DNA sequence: TGTGCCAGCAGTCACAGTCATGCAACCGGGGAGCTGTTTTTT.

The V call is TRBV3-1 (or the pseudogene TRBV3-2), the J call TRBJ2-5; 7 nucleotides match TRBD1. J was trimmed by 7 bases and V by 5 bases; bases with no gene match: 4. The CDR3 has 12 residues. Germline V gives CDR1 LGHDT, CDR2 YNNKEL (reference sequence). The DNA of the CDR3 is TGTGCCAGCAGCGCGGACAGGCGGACCCAGTACTTC. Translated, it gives CASSADRRTQYF.

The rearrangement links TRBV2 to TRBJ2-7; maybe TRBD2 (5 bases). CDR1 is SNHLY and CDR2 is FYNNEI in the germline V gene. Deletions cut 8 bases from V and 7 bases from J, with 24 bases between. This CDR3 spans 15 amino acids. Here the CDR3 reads CASHERRAQLIEQYF. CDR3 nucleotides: TGTGCCAGCCATGAACGGCGGGCCCAGCTTATTGAGCAGTACTTC.

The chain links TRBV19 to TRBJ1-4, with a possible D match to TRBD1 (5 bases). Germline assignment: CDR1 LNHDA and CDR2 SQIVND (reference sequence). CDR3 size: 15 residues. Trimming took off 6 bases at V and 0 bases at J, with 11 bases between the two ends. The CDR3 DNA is TGTGCCAGTAGCGCCCGGGGGGCAACTAATGAAAAACTGTTTTTT. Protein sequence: CASSARGATNEKLFF. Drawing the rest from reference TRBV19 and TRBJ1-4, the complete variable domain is DGGITQSPKYLFRKEGQNVTLSCEQNLNHDAMYWYRQDPGQGLRLIYYSQIVNDFQKGDIAEGYSVSREKKESFPLTVTSAQKNPTAFYLCASSARGATNEKLFFGSGTQLSVL.

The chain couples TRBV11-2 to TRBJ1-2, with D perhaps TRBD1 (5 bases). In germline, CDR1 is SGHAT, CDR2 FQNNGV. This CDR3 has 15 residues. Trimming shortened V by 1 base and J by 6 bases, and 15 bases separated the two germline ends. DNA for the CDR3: TGTGCCAGCAGCTTAGCACAGGCTCTTATTCATGGCTACACCTTC. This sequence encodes CASSLAQALIHGYTF.

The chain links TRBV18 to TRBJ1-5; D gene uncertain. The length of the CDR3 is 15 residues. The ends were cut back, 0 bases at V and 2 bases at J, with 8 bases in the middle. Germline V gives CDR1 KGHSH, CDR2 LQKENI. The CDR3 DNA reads TGTGCCAGCTCACCACCGAGTCAGGGCAATCAGCCCCAGCATTTT. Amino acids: CASSPPSQGNQPQHF.

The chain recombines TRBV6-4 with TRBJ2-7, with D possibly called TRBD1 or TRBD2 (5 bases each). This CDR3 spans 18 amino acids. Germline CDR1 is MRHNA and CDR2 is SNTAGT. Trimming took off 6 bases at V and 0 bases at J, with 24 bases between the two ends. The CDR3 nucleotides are TGTGCCAGCAGCCCCGCAGAAAGATGGGTGGGGGTCTCCTACGAGCAGTACTTC. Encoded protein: CASSPAERWVGVSYEQYF.